Listed below are T cell receptor beta chains from one sample, sequenced in a study of shared clonotypes between healthy human individuals. Profiled with immunoSEQ multiplex PCR; TCRdb holds only in-frame clones, not every one. The repertoire holds about 590,000 clones, with just under 97% as singletons. The sequencing sample was made of naive CD8+ T cells sorted from blood. Receptor source: a woman in her 30s in good health. CDR3s include the opening cysteine and the closing phenylalanine or tryptophan. The D gene is left open where the match is weak. The size of a clone is reported for some rows only, either as once, few or many, or as a class for expanded clones.

size: once; V: TRBV27; D: NA; J: TRBJ1-1; CDR3: CASSSGGREAFF; DNA: TGTGCCAGCAGTTCCGGGGGCCGGGAAGCTTTCTTT
size: NA; V: TRBV4-2; D: TRBD2; J: TRBJ2-7; CDR3: CASSPPPTSVSYEQYF; DNA: TGTGCCAGCAGCCCACCCCCCACTAGCGTTTCCTACGAGCAGTACTTC
size: NA; V: TRBV28; D: NA; J: TRBJ1-2; CDR3: CASSLYWVGNYGYTF; DNA: TGTGCCAGCAGTTTATACTGGGTAGGAAACTATGGCTACACCTTC
size: NA; V: TRBV27; D: TRBD2; J: TRBJ2-7; CDR3: CASSLSVLAGPYEQYF; DNA: TGTGCCAGCAGTTTATCGGTTTTAGCGGGCCCCTACGAGCAGTACTTC
size: NA; V: TRBV5-4; D: NA; J: TRBJ2-7; CDR3: CASSLGGRAYEQYF; DNA: TGTGCCAGCAGCTTGGGAGGCAGGGCCTACGAGCAGTACTTC
size: NA; V: TRBV10-2; D: NA; J: TRBJ2-1; CDR3: CASSEKLGSFYNEQFF; DNA: TGCGCCAGCAGTGAGAAGTTGGGGAGCTTCTACAATGAGCAGTTCTTC
size: NA; V: TRBV11-2; D: NA; J: TRBJ1-1; CDR3: CASSLDQGMNTEAFF; DNA: TGTGCCAGCAGCTTAGATCAGGGAATGAACACTGAAGCTTTCTTT
size: NA; V: TRBV19; D: NA; J: TRBJ1-1; CDR3: CASSIGTSNPNTEAFF; DNA: TGTGCCAGTAGTATAGGGACGTCAAACCCTAACACTGAAGCTTTCTTT
size: NA; V: TRBV5-4; D: NA; J: TRBJ2-5; CDR3: CASSETEKETQYF; DNA: TGTGCCAGCAGCGAGACAGAGAAAGAGACCCAGTACTTC
size: NA; V: TRBV29-1; D: NA; J: TRBJ1-1; CDR3: CSVQLNTEAFF; DNA: TGCAGCGTTCAGCTGAACACTGAAGCTTTCTTT
size: NA; V: TRBV4-1; D: TRBD2; J: TRBJ2-7; CDR3: CASSQYDPSGHYEQYF; DNA: TGCGCCAGCAGCCAATATGATCCTAGCGGGCACTACGAGCAGTACTTC
size: NA; V: TRBV4-1; D: NA; J: TRBJ1-3; CDR3: CASSPANGNTIYF; DNA: TGCGCCAGCAGCCCGGCCAATGGAAACACCATATATTTT
size: once; V: TRBV5-4; D: NA; J: TRBJ2-7; CDR3: CASSLGASEQYF; DNA: TGTGCCAGCAGCTTAGGGGCTTCCGAGCAGTACTTC
size: NA; V: TRBV28; D: TRBD2; J: TRBJ2-3; CDR3: CASSWAGAADTQYF; DNA: TGTGCCAGCAGTTGGGCGGGAGCGGCAGATACGCAGTATTTT
size: once; V: TRBV28; D: NA; J: TRBJ2-7; CDR3: CASSDVVAPSSYEQYF; DNA: TGTGCCAGCAGTGACGTAGTAGCCCCCTCTTCCTACGAGCAGTACTTC
size: NA; V: TRBV11-2; D: NA; J: TRBJ2-1; CDR3: CASSLGVVGVGPSNEQFF; DNA: TGTGCCAGCAGCTTAGGGGTGGTCGGGGTCGGTCCGTCAAATGAGCAGTTCTTC
size: NA; V: TRBV11-1; D: NA; J: TRBJ1-1; CDR3: CASSWAGFSVTEAFF; DNA: TGTGCCAGCAGCTGGGCAGGGTTTTCCGTGACTGAAGCTTTCTTT
size: NA; V: TRBV28; D: NA; J: TRBJ1-2; CDR3: CASSLSGAMDGYTF; DNA: TGTGCCAGCAGTTTATCAGGGGCAATGGATGGCTACACCTTC
size: NA; V: TRBV13; D: TRBD1; J: TRBJ1-4; CDR3: CASSYDRAEEKLFF; DNA: TGTGCCAGCAGCTACGACAGGGCGGAGGAAAAACTGTTTTTT
size: NA; V: TRBV28; D: NA; J: TRBJ2-7; CDR3: CASSYRLDEQYF; DNA: TGTGCCAGCAGTTACCGACTAGACGAGCAGTACTTC
size: NA; V: TRBV14; D: TRBD1; J: TRBJ2-7; CDR3: CASSQRPGTGAYEQYF; DNA: TGTGCCAGCAGCCAGCGACCCGGGACAGGGGCCTACGAGCAGTACTTC
size: NA; V: TRBV2; D: TRBD2; J: TRBJ2-7; CDR3: CASSSAGPTYEQYF; DNA: TGTGCCAGCAGCTCAGCGGGACCGACCTACGAGCAGTACTTC
size: NA; V: TRBV5-4; D: TRBD1; J: TRBJ2-5; CDR3: CASSEQGARETQYF; DNA: TGTGCCAGCAGCGAACAGGGGGCTAGGGAGACCCAGTACTTC
size: NA; V: TRBV28; D: TRBD2; J: TRBJ2-5; CDR3: CASTGLADHQETQYF; DNA: TGTGCCAGCACAGGACTAGCGGACCACCAAGAGACCCAGTACTTC
size: once; V: TRBV12-5; D: TRBD1; J: TRBJ1-2; CDR3: CASGPGQLIPNYGYTF; DNA: TGTGCTAGTGGCCCGGGACAGCTTATCCCAAACTATGGCTACACCTTC
size: NA; V: TRBV2; D: NA; J: TRBJ2-1; CDR3: CASSEVGGGNEQFF; DNA: TGTGCCAGCAGTGAAGTGGGAGGAGGGAATGAGCAGTTCTTC
size: NA; V: TRBV11-2; D: TRBD1; J: TRBJ2-3; CDR3: CASSQPQGARFSDTQYF; DNA: TGTGCCAGCAGCCAGCCACAGGGGGCGCGTTTTTCAGATACGCAGTATTTT
size: NA; V: TRBV10-3; D: NA; J: TRBJ2-1; CDR3: CAISGGTSYNEQFF; DNA: TGTGCCATCAGTGGCGGGACTTCTTACAATGAGCAGTTCTTC
size: NA; V: TRBV5-1; D: NA; J: TRBJ2-6; CDR3: CASSEGTESGANVLTF; DNA: TGCGCCAGCAGCGAGGGGACTGAGTCTGGGGCCAACGTCCTGACTTTC
size: NA; V: TRBV7-7; D: NA; J: TRBJ2-1; CDR3: CASSSGTASYNEQFF; DNA: TGTGCCAGCAGCTCCGGGACCGCCTCCTACAATGAGCAGTTCTTC
size: NA; V: TRBV27; D: TRBD1; J: TRBJ2-2; CDR3: CASSLLGAGGNTGELFF; DNA: TGTGCCAGCAGTTTATTAGGGGCAGGGGGTAACACCGGGGAGCTGTTTTTT
size: NA; V: TRBV7-6; D: NA; J: TRBJ2-7; CDR3: CASSLGGRESPNYEQYF; DNA: TGTGCCAGCAGCTTGGGGGGTAGGGAGTCACCAAACTACGAGCAGTACTTC
size: NA; V: TRBV27; D: NA; J: TRBJ2-5; CDR3: CASSIGNQETQYF; DNA: TGTGCCAGCAGTATAGGGAACCAAGAGACCCAGTACTTC
size: NA; V: TRBV5-1; D: NA; J: TRBJ2-3; CDR3: CASSLDRRGTDTDTQYF; DNA: TGCGCCAGCAGCTTGGACAGGCGCGGGACGGACACAGATACGCAGTATTTT
size: NA; V: TRBV11-2; D: NA; J: TRBJ1-1; CDR3: CASSLLGLRDWNTEAFF; DNA: TGTGCCAGCAGCTTACTGGGGCTCAGGGATTGGAACACTGAAGCTTTCTTT